This T cell receptor beta chain was recorded in a study of early T cells in non-severe SARS-CoV-2 infection. Study results and caveats: VDJdb-based annotation leaned toward anti-spike CD8 responses and missed private and CD4 specificities.

Individual cDNA molecules received unique molecular identifiers. TCRdb passed the 5' RACE reads through MiXCR, listing each CDR3 protein once. The table has 45,000 to 55,000 distinct CDR3 sequences, approximately 7.5% seen once. Trimming took 7 bases from V and 2 from J, leaving 12 bases between them. Per the germline V gene, CDR1 is MNHEY and CDR2 is SMNVEV (reference sequence). This CDR3 contains 13 residues. This clonotype was counted between two and nine times. Antigen unknown. Sequencing input: whole blood. The sequence was obtained from an adult who was a healthcare worker with PCR-confirmed SARS-CoV-2 infection or an uninfected control (not recorded which). This rearrangement joins TRBV27 to TRBJ2-7; D not resolved. The CDR3 region has the DNA TGTGCCAGCAAGAGAACAGCCGCCTACGAGCAGTACTTC. Residues: CASKRTAAYEQYF.